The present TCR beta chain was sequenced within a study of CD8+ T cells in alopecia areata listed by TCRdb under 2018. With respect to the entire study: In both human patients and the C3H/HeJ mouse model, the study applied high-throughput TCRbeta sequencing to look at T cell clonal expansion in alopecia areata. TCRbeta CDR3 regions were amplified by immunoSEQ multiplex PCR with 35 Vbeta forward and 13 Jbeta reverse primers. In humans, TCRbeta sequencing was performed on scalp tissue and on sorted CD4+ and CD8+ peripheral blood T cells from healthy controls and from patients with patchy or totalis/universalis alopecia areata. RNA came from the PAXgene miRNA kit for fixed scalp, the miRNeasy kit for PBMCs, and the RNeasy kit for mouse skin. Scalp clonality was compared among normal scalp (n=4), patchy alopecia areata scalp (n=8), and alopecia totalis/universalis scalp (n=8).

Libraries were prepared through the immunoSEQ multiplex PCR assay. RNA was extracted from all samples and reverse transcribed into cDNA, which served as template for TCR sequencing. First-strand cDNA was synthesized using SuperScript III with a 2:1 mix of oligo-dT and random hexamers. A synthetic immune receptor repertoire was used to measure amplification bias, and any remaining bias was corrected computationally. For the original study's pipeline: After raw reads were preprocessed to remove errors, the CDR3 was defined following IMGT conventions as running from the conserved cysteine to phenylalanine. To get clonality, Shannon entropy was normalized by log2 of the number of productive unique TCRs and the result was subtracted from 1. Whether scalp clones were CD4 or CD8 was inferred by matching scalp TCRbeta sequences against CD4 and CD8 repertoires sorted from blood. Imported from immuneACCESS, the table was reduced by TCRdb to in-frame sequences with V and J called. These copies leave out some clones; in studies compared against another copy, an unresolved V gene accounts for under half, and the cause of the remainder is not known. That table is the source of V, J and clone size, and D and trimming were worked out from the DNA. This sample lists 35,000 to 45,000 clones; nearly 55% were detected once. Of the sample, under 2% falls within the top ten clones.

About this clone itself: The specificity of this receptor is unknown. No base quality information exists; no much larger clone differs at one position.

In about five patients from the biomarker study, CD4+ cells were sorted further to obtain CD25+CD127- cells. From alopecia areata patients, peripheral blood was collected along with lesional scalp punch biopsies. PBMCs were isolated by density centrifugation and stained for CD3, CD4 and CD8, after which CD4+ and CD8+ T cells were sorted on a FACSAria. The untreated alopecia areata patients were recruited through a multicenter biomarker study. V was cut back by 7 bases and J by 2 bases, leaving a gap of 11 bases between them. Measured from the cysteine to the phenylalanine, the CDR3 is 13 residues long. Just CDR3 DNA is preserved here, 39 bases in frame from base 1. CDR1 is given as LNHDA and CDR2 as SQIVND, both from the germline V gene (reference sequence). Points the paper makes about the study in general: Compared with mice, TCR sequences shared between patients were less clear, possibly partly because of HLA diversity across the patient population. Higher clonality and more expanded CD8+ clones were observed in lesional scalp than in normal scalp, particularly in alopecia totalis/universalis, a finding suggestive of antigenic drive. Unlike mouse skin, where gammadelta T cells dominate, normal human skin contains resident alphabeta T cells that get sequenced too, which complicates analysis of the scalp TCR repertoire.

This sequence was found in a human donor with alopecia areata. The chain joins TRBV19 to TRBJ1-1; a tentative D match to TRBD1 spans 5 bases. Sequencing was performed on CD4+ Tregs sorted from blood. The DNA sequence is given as TGTGCCAGTAACCACAGGTTCAACACTGAAGCTTTCTTT. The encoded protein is CASNHRFNTEAFF.